The clone carrying this T cell receptor beta chain occurred a few times. Its antigen is currently unknown. 5'RACE template switching added a universal primer site and UMIs to TCR cDNA. TCRdb re-called the 5' RACE reads with MiXCR, one entry per CDR3 protein. This table has about 260,000 distinct CDR3 sequences, approximately 5.2% appearing once. This record comes from a study of T cells after yellow fever vaccination. Trimming shortened V by 3 bases and J by 7 bases, and 7 bases separated the two germline ends. The CDR3 has 13 residues. Per the germline V gene, CDR1 is SGHNT and CDR2 is YENEEA. Study outcomes and limitations: Reappearing after the booster were most of the clones from primary vaccination (roughly 96% CD4, around 88% CD8). The CD4 and CD8 compartments had a small share of their clonotypes in common.

The TCR was taken from a man between 18 and 35 years old who received the YFV17D yellow fever vaccine. The chain combines TRBV11-3 with TRBJ1-6; D call uncertain. The sample was CD4+ T cells sorted from PBMCs, taken on the day of the yellow fever booster vaccination. The CDR3 DNA follows: TGTGCCAGCAGCTTCGCCACGAATTCACCCCTCCACTTT. This translates into CASSFATNSPLHF.